This section outlines one T cell receptor (beta chain) sequence together with its context. Antigen specificity is unknown. Germline assignment: CDR1 LNHDA and CDR2 SQIVND (reference sequence). This CDR3 contains 14 residues. The V gene lost 5 bases and the J gene lost 1 base, with 11 bases spanning the gap. Both subsets, CD45RA+ naive and CD45RA-negative memory, were split from the CD4+ cells. This record belongs to a study of shared clonotypes between healthy human individuals. Looking at the study overall: Per-donor plates numbered three CD4 naive, three CD4 memory, two CD8 naive and one CD8 memory.

Per the original data handling: As immunoSEQ supplied junction-only sequences (without quality scores), filtering differed. TCRdb's table, derived via immunoSEQ multiplex PCR, lists solely in-frame clones and lacks some. Clone size and the V and J calls come from that table; the DNA yielded D and trimming. The table lists more than 1.2 million clones, just under 99% of them singletons. Notes on the study in general: It was the non-shared clonotypes that had lower generation probabilities than clonotypes shared by all four donors.

The sample was naive CD4+ T cells sorted from blood. The sample's subset: CD45RA+ positively selected. This chain joins TRBV19 and TRBJ1-2; D is unclear. This clonotype originated in a man aged 25-40 years in good health. The CDR3 is CASSESGLNYGYTF. In DNA form, the CDR3 reads TGTGCCAGTAGTGAGTCAGGACTTAACTATGGCTACACCTTC.